These 4 T cell receptor beta chains originate from one sample sequenced in a study of T-cell reconstitution after alpha-beta-depleted transplantation in children. Whole-study findings and limits: One year post-transplant, T-cell counts and diversity were largely derived from T cells produced anew.

Preparing the TCRbeta library involved the use of unique molecular identifiers. TCRdb used MiXCR to reprocess the PCR reads, holding one entry per CDR3 protein. The sample holds 330,000 or so distinct CDR3 sequences, about 7.3% seen once. The antigens of these receptors remain unknown. The sample in question was peripheral blood, obtained 360 days after TCRalphabeta/CD19-depleted stem cell transplant. The receptors were sampled from a female patient aged 2-15 years who had a stem cell transplant for Fanconi anemia, so the T cells may come from the graft donor.

This clonotype was counted a few times. The V call is TRBV6-2 or TRBV6-3, the J call TRBJ2-7; D is perhaps TRBD1 or TRBD2 (5 bases each). The CDR3 extends over 14 amino acids. With 7 bases removed from V and 4 bases from J, the gap between germline ends came to 17 bases. CDR1 is MNHEY, CDR2 SVGEGT, per germline. This CDR3 is CASTPGRQAYEQYV. Written as DNA, the CDR3 is TGTGCCAGCACCCCGGGGCGCCAAGCATACGAGCAGTACGTC.

This chain uses TRBV7-2 with TRBJ2-1, with TRBD2 identical over 10 bases. Germline loops: CDR1 SGHTA, CDR2 FQGNSA. With 5 bases clipped from V and 6 bases from J, the junction kept 13 bases outside the gene matches. The CDR3 runs 17 residues. The CDR3: CASSPIGGAGGLNEQFF. For the CDR3, the DNA is TGTGCCAGCAGCCCCATCGGGGGAGCGGGGGGGCTCAATGAGCAGTTCTTC.

This clonotype was recorded at least ten times. The chain joins TRBV13 to TRBJ1-1, with D possibly matching TRBD1 (6 bases). The ends were cut back, 5 bases at V and 5 bases at J, with 12 bases in the middle. This CDR3 is 13 amino acids long. CDR1 and CDR2 (germline): PRHDT, FYEKMQ (reference sequence). The chain's CDR3 is CASSLTRGTEAFF. CDR3 sequence (DNA): TGTGCCAGCAGCCTGACCAGGGGAACTGAAGCTTTCTTT.

This clonotype came up many times. The CDR3 bases are TGTGCCAGCAGCGCAGGGACAGGAGGGGAATCACCCCTCCACTTT. This sequence encodes CASSAGTGGESPLHF. The gene calls are TRBV7-6 and TRBJ1-6; 8 bases align to TRBD1. The CDR3 runs to 15 residues. Germline V gene data show CDR1 as SGHVS and CDR2 as FNYEAQ. V lost 5 bases, J lost 10 bases, and 10 bases stayed unmatched.